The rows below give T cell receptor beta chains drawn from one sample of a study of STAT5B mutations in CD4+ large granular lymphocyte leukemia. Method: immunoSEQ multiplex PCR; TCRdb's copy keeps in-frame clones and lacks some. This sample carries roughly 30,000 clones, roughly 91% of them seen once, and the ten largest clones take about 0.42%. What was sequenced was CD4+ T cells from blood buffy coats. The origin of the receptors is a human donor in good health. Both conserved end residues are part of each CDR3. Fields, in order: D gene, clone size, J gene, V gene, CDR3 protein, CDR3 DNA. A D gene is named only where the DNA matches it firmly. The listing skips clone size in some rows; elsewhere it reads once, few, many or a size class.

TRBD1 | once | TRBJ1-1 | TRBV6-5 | CASSRDSRAFF | TGTGCCAGCAGTAGGGACAGTCGGGCTTTCTTT
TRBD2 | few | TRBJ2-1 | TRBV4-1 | CASSQGGLPSTYNEQFF | TGCGCCAGCAGCCAAGGGGGACTACCGAGCACCTACAATGAGCAGTTCTTC
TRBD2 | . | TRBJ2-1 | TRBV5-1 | CASSNSQGSGRLNEQFF | TGCGCCAGCAGCAATTCCCAAGGTAGCGGGAGGTTAAATGAGCAGTTCTTC
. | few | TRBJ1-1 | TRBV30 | CAWSALREAFF | TGTGCCTGGAGTGCACTCCGGGAAGCTTTCTTT
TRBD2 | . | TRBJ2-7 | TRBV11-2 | CASSLRGESHEQYF | TGTGCCAGCAGCTTACGGGGGGAAAGCCACGAGCAGTACTTC
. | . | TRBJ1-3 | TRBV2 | CASSLWGFTENTIYF | TGTGCCAGCAGTCTATGGGGGTTCACTGAAAACACCATATATTTT
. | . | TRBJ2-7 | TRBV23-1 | CASRYPGIEGSSASSYEQYF | TGCGCCAGCAGATATCCGGGAATCGAAGGGTCCAGTGCCAGCTCCTACGAGCAGTACTTC
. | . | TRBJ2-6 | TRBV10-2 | CASTAANVLTF | TGCGCCAGCACAGCGGCCAACGTCCTGACTTTC
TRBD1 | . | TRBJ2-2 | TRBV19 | CASSMQGANTGELFF | TGTGCCAGTAGTATGCAGGGGGCGAACACCGGGGAGCTGTTTTTT
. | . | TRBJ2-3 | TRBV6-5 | CASRHGDTQYF | TGTGCCAGCAGGCACGGAGATACGCAGTATTTT
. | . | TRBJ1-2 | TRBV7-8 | CASSLSLLNYGYTF | TGTGCCAGCAGCTTAAGCCTTCTGAACTATGGCTACACCTTC
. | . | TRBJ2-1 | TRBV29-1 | CSVELNERGNEQFF | TGCAGCGTTGAATTAAACGAGCGCGGCAATGAGCAGTTCTTC
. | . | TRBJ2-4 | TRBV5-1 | CASSLGTAQNIQYF | TGCGCCAGCAGCTTGGGGACAGCCCAGAACATTCAGTACTTC
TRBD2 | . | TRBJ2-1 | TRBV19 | CASSIPAGGSGEQFF | TGTGCCAGTAGTATACCGGCGGGAGGGTCAGGTGAGCAGTTCTTC
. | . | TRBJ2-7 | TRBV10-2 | CASRVGQTYEQYF | TGCGCCAGCAGAGTAGGACAGACCTACGAGCAGTACTTC
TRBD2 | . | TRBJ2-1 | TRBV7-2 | CASSGRAGTSVGFF | TGTGCCAGCAGCGGGCGAGCGGGAACATCAGTCGGGTTCTTC
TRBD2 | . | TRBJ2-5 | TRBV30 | CAIGVAGPTQYF | TGTGCCATAGGCGTAGCGGGACCGACCCAGTACTTC
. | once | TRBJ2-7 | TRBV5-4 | CASSRDKYEQYF | TGTGCCAGCAGCCGGGACAAATACGAGCAGTACTTC
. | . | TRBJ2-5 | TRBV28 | CASSLWNLETQYF | TGTGCCAGCAGTTTATGGAATTTGGAGACCCAGTACTTC
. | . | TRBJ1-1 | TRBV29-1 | CSVGGLLNTEAFF | TGCAGCGTTGGGGGCCTCCTGAACACTGAAGCTTTCTTT
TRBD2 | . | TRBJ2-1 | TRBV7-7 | CASSLGLAGGEQFF | TGTGCTAGCAGCCTCGGGCTAGCGGGAGGTGAGCAGTTCTTC
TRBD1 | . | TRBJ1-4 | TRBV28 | CASSSTGPSTNEKLFF | TGTGCCAGCAGTTCGACAGGGCCCTCAACTAATGAAAAACTGTTTTTT
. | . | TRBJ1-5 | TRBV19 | CASSMGMGQPQHF | TGTGCCAGTAGTATGGGGATGGGTCAGCCCCAGCATTTT
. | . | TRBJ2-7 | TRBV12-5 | CASGLVWRSSYEQYF | TGTGCTAGTGGTTTGGTATGGCGAAGCTCCTACGAGCAGTACTTC
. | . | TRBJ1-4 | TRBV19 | CASSIRIFQVGSNEKLFF | TGTGCCAGTAGTATACGAATCTTTCAAGTTGGGTCTAATGAAAAACTGTTTTTT
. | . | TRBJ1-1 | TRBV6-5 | CASSRGGSTEAFF | TGTGCCAGCTCTCGGGGGGGCTCCACTGAAGCTTTCTTT
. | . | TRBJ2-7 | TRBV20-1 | CSASSPSEQYF | TGCAGTGCTAGTAGCCCCAGCGAGCAGTACTTC
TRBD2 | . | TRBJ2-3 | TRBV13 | CASSLERAGATDTQYF | TGTGCCAGCAGCTTAGAACGAGCGGGAGCCACAGATACGCAGTATTTT
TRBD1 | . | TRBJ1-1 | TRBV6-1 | CASSEDRGNTEAFF | TGTGCCAGCAGTGAAGACAGGGGGAACACTGAAGCTTTCTTT
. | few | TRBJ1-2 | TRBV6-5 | CASSPAGPYGYTF | TGTGCCAGCAGTCCCGCGGGGCCGTATGGCTACACCTTC
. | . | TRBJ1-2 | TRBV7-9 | CASSLGGRDYYGYTF | TGTGCCAGCAGCTTAGGAGGCAGGGACTACTATGGCTACACCTTC
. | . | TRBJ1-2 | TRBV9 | CASSQGPGDGYTF | TGTGCCAGCAGCCAAGGACCTGGGGATGGCTACACCTTC
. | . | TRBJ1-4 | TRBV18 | CASSPRGATNEKLFF | TGTGCCAGCTCACCCCGAGGGGCAACTAATGAAAAACTGTTTTTT
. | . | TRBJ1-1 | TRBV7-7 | CASSLTDSTEAFF | TGTGCTAGCAGCCTGACAGACAGTACTGAAGCTTTCTTT
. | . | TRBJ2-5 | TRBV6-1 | CASSEADRPWETQYF | TGTGCCAGCAGTGAGGCTGACAGGCCTTGGGAGACCCAGTACTTC
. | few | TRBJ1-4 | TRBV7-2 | CASSLGASEKLFF | TGTGCCAGCAGCTTAGGTGCTTCGGAAAAACTGTTTTTT
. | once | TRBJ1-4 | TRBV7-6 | CASGTTVATNEKLFF | TGTGCCAGCGGGACGACAGTCGCAACTAATGAAAAACTGTTTTTT
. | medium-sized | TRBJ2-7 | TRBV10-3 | CAISEGTYEQYF | TGTGCCATCAGTGAGGGAACCTACGAGCAGTACTTC
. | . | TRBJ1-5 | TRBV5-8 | CASSFKNQPQHF | TGTGCCAGCAGCTTTAAGAATCAGCCCCAGCATTTT
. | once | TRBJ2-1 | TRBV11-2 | CASSLDQGQAGTSYNEQFF | TGTGCCAGCAGCTTAGATCAGGGGCAGGCTGGTACTTCCTACAATGAGCAGTTCTTC
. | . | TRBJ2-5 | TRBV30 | CAWSVRETQYF | TGTGCCTGGAGTGTGCGTGAGACCCAGTACTTC
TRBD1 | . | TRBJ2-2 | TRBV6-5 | CASSTQGAATGELFF | TGTGCCAGCAGCACCCAGGGGGCGGCCACCGGGGAGCTGTTTTTT
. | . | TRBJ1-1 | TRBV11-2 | CASSRGLFDTEAFF | TGTGCCAGCAGCAGGGGACTATTCGACACTGAAGCTTTCTTT
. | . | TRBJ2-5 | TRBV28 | CASTVPGDQETQYF | TGTGCCAGCACTGTACCGGGAGACCAAGAGACCCAGTACTTC
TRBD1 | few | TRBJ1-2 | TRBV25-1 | CASSGPNRGAGYGYTF | TGTGCCAGCAGTGGACCGAACAGGGGCGCAGGCTATGGCTACACCTTC
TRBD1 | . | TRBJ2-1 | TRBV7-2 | CASSLGLRQGVNEQFF | TGTGCCAGCAGCTTAGGCTTGCGGCAGGGGGTGAATGAGCAGTTCTTC
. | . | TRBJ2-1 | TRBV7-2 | CASSSPSVRVFEQFF | TGTGCCAGCAGCTCCCCTAGCGTACGCGTTTTTGAGCAGTTCTTC